This TCR beta chain derives from a study of blood T cells in healthy people across ages (dated by TCRdb to about 2015). Study-level background: In model experiments, template switching captured roughly one uniquely barcoded TCR beta cDNA molecule for every two T cells. The study measured age-related changes in TCR beta repertoire diversity using deep sequencing normalized with unique cDNA molecular identifiers. Donors were grouped into four age groups: young (average approximately 15 years), middle-aged (roughly 37), aged (about 60) and long-lived (approximately 78). To avoid experimental bias, donors of different ages were spread randomly across the sequencing lanes. The study analyzed two additional independent replicas of 1 million unique cDNA reads from the same blood draw for two donors, one aged 18 to 29 and one aged 80 or older. General conclusions and limits of the study: The long-lived group showed more naive CD4+ T cells, fewer expanded clones and increased TCR diversity than the aged group, suggesting age selection. Estimates of total diversity based on one million sequenced T cells were regarded as lower bounds and as underestimates. The CMV infection status of donors was not known, potentially confounding age-related changes in expanded clonotypes. There was a strong correlation between observed TCR beta diversity and the percentage of naive T cells measured by flow cytometry. Conclusive comparison of naive and antigen-experienced compartments was prevented by the profiling of bulk unsorted PBMCs. Observed TCR beta diversity per million T cells fell roughly linearly with age, and a significant reduction was already apparent by age about 36.

The CDR3, cysteine through phenylalanine, is 13 amino acids long. Only CDR3 DNA remains: 39 bases, in frame from the first base. As encoded in the germline V gene (reference sequence), CDR1 is DFQATT while CDR2 is SNEGSKA. Trimming costs V 3 bases and J 4 bases, and their ends lie 12 bases apart. Comment on this clonotype: There is no known antigen for this receptor. Per-nucleotide qualities are absent, and no much larger clonotype sits a single base away.

The approximately 41 donors, aged roughly 6 to 95 years, were systemically healthy Caucasian individuals from Russia. Each donor gave approximately 9.3 milliliters of peripheral blood, collected into EDTA-treated Vacutainer tubes. Ficoll-Paque density-gradient centrifugation was used to isolate PBMCs, with at least 6.5 million per sample. Trizol reagent was used to extract total RNA from the PBMCs, yielding at least 6 micrograms per sample. For every donor, an aliquot of PBMCs went through flow cytometry to measure the percentages of naive CD45RAhigh/CD27high T cells. The library was produced with 5' RACE. The run used an Illumina HiSeq 2500. The second PCR ran for roughly 6 to 11 cycles and used a J-beta primer mix along with a sample-barcoded 5' primer. A template-switch 5' adaptor carrying 12 random nucleotides introduced a unique molecular identifier onto each TCR beta cDNA molecule. Each sample yielded at least 3 million CDR3-containing paired-end reads. All of the RNA was converted into first-strand cDNA using the Mint cDNA synthesis kit, with a TRBC-specific oligonucleotide serving as the primer. After uracil-DNA glycosylase treatment, a first 18-cycle PCR used universal primers M1SS and BC2_uni_R on all cDNA. Per the original workflow: For normalization, 1 million high-quality reads were randomly selected from each sample, with every read carrying a distinct molecular identifier. Reads with shared molecular identifiers were discarded instead of being binned into consensus sequences. MiTCR, run with a Q25 quality threshold and the strictest error-elimination algorithm, handled CDR3 identification, clonotype clustering and error correction. Lower-bound total TCR beta diversity was estimated with a nonparametric unseen species model using Euler transformation. TCRdb reran the public reads through fastp at Q25 and MiXCR, keeping productive beta chains. Entries are consolidated by CDR3 protein sequence, retaining the most common genes and DNA. The V and J calls come from TCRdb's annotation, not from the publication. The sample has some 1.1 million distinct CDR3 sequences on record, roughly two fifths of them singletons. Approximately 14% of the sample comes from the top ten.

The rearrangement joined TRBV20-1 to TRBJ1-2; no D gene is confidently identified. The sample consisted of blood. The receptor was isolated from a man between 18 and 35 years old in good health. Read as DNA, the sequence is TGCAGTGCTAGGGAGGGTATTGGCTATGGCTACACCTTC. It codes for CSAREGIGYGYTF.